This TCR beta chain was captured in a study of blood T cell repertoires in COVID-19. Study overall: COVID-19 samples collected from the United States, Italy and Spain covered acute and convalescent phases. From T cells, B-cell-depleted T cells, or PBMCs came the material, which was cDNA or gDNA.

Study processing details: How many nucleated cells were present was estimated from reference gene primer amplification. The assay was immunoSEQ multiplex PCR, and TCRdb's table has in-frame clones only and misses some. That table supplies the V and J calls and clone size; D and trimming were determined from the DNA. The table shows hundreds of thousands of clones, with around four fifths occurring only once. V lost 7 bases to trimming and J lost 4 bases, with 17 bases between them. CDR3 size: 15 residues. Germline-derived CDR1 and CDR2 are MNHEY and SVGAGI. The chain joins TRBV6-5 to TRBJ1-5; D remains ambiguous. The sample was peripheral blood. The sequence came from a woman older than 75 with acute or convalescent COVID-19. This chain's CDR3 is CASMATRDRNQPQHF. The CDR3 coding sequence is TGTGCCAGCATGGCCACTCGGGATAGAAATCAGCCCCAGCATTTT.